Below, 4 T cell receptor beta chains from the same sample are listed, as sequenced in a study of vaccination and CD4 T cells after COVID-19 (dated by TCRdb to about 2022). Receptors were amplified or captured by PCR. The sequencer was an Illumina iSeq 100. At the Johns Hopkins FTIC core, DNA from the cultured CD4+ T cells underwent TCR sequencing with the Oncomine TCR Beta short-read assay. In TCRdb, the public reads were trimmed at Q25 with fastp and aligned with MiXCR, with productive beta chains retained. Each CDR3 protein appears once, grouped with its most common genes and DNA. For this sample the table gives approximately 12,000 distinct CDR3 sequences, of which roughly half were detected only once. About a sixth of the sample rests with the top ten. According to the study, the label for this sample's treatment or condition signals: roughly nine-day PBMC culture with coronavirus spike peptide pools or control peptides (ViraFEST assay).

The antigens of these receptors remain unknown. Source: cultured CD4+ T cells from blood, taken after SARS-CoV-2 vaccination. These receptors all stem from a human donor with COVID-19.

This chain uses TRBV20-1 with TRBJ1-2; D not resolved. Trimming shortened V by 0 bases and J by 4 bases, and 15 bases separated the two germline ends. Germline loops: CDR1 DFQATT, CDR2 SNEGSKA (reference sequence). The CDR3 has 15 amino acids. Here the CDR3 reads CSARDIRPVGYGYTF. CDR3 DNA sequence: TGCAGTGCTAGAGATATCCGGCCAGTTGGCTATGGCTACACCTTC.

This clonotype was counted only a few times. The chain links TRBV11-2 to TRBJ1-5, with TRBD1 matching 12 bases. The CDR3 is made up of 17 amino acids. With 1 base clipped from V and 3 bases from J, the junction kept 4 bases outside the gene matches. Germline CDR1 reads SGHAT; CDR2 reads FQNNGV. CDR3 in DNA: TGTGCCAGCAGCTTAGGGGGACAGGGGGCAAACAATCAGCCCCAGCATTTT. This gives the protein CASSLGGQGANNQPQHF.

The chain links TRBV11-2 to TRBJ2-5; D might be TRBD2 (5 bases). V gave up 1 base and J gave up 10 bases, with 7 bases separating them. This CDR3 is built from 11 residues. Germline CDR1 SGHAT, CDR2 FQNNGV. In DNA form, the CDR3 reads TGTGCCAGCAGCTTAGGGGCGGGCCAGTACTTC. This codes for CASSLGAGQYF.

This clonotype has only a few counts. The chain carries TRBV6-1 and TRBJ1-1; D is possibly TRBD1 (6 bases). From germline, CDR1 is MNHNS and CDR2 SASEGT. The CDR3 has 14 amino acids. Trimming removed 0 bases at V and 10 bases at J, with 15 bases between. DNA for the CDR3: TGTGCCAGCAGTGAAGCGCTTCTCCCCAGGGGAGCTTTCTTT. Its protein is CASSEALLPRGAFF.